Following are 29 T cell receptor beta chains from one sample sequenced in a study of T cell responses to AZD1222 COVID-19 vaccine. TCRdb's table, derived via immunoSEQ multiplex PCR, lists solely in-frame clones and lacks some. The table shows approximately 130,000 clones, with approximately 93% occurring only once. Sequencing was performed on peripheral blood, taken on day 0 of AZD1222 vaccination. The receptors were sampled from an adult in good health.

This chain uses TRBV7-9 with TRBJ1-2; perhaps TRBD1 as D (5 bases). Deletions cut 5 bases from V and 1 base from J, with 20 bases between. The CDR3 spans 17 residues. Per germline, CDR1 SEHNR and CDR2 FQNEAQ (reference sequence). This CDR3 reads CASSGPGTNQNNYGYTF. The CDR3 DNA sequence: TGTGCCAGCAGCGGACCTGGGACCAACCAAAATAACTATGGCTACACCTTC. The whole variable domain, remainder taken from reference TRBV7-9 and TRBJ1-2, is DTGVSQNPRHKITKRGQNVTFRCDPISEHNRLYWYRQTLGQGPEFLTYFQNEAQLEKSRLLSDRFSAERPKGSFSTLEIQRTEQGDSAMYLCASSGPGTNQNNYGYTFGSGTRLTVV.

The chain carries TRBV30 and TRBJ1-1, with D possibly TRBD1 on 6 matching bases. Trimming stripped 5 bases from V and 4 bases from J, with 14 bases between. CDR1 and CDR2 from the germline V gene are GTSNPN and SVGIG (reference sequence). This CDR3 comprises 13 residues. This chain's CDR3 is CAWQRGGGTEAFF. The CDR3 nucleotides read TGTGCCTGGCAAAGAGGGGGAGGCACTGAAGCTTTCTTT.

V is TRBV2 and J is TRBJ1-1; D is undetermined. Per the germline V gene, CDR1 is SNHLY and CDR2 is FYNNEI. This CDR3 has 14 amino acids. The V gene lost 6 bases and the J gene lost 0 bases, with 11 bases spanning the gap. The CDR3 is CASREQFMNTEAFF. For the CDR3, the DNA is TGTGCCAGCAGAGAGCAGTTTATGAACACTGAAGCTTTCTTT.

The genes are TRBV2 and TRBJ1-1; a weak D match, TRBD1 (5 bases). This CDR3 region has 16 residues. Germline CDR1 and CDR2: SNHLY and FYNNEI. Trimming shortened V by 1 base and J by 3 bases, and 15 bases separated the two germline ends. In DNA form, the CDR3 reads TGTGCCAGCAGTGAAGAATTCGGGGCGGGGGACACTGAAGCTTTCTTT. This sequence encodes CASSEEFGAGDTEAFF. The variable domain in full, completed from reference TRBV2 and TRBJ1-1, reads EPEVTQTPSHQVTQMGQEVILRCVPISNHLYFYWYRQILGQKVEFLVSFYNNEISEKSEIFDDQFSVERPDGSNFTLKIRSTKLEDSAMYFCASSEEFGAGDTEAFFGQGTRLTVV.

This chain joins TRBV28 and TRBJ2-1, with D perhaps matching TRBD2 (7 bases). The CDR3 covers 15 residues. Trimming cost V 1 base and J 9 bases, with 16 bases left between them. The germline CDR1 and CDR2 sequences are MDHEN and SYDVKM. The CDR3 nucleotides are TGTGCCAGCAGTTTATTCGGGGGGCGTTCGGGTGAGCAGTTCTTC. This translates into CASSLFGGRSGEQFF.

The chain is built from TRBV15 and TRBJ1-4; D remains unclear. The CDR3 runs 15 residues. Germline V gives CDR1 LNHNV, CDR2 YYDKDF (reference sequence). V shed 1 base and J shed 2 bases, with 8 bases lying between them. This CDR3 is CATSRGEATNEKLFF. The DNA of the CDR3 is TGTGCCACCAGCAGAGGGGAGGCGACTAATGAAAAACTGTTTTTT.

The chain uses TRBV6-5 and TRBJ2-5; D may be TRBD1 (5 bases). CDR3 length equals 14 residues. Germline V gene sequence: CDR1 MNHEY, CDR2 SVGAGI. Deletions cut 5 bases from V and 4 bases from J, with 14 bases between. DNA of the CDR3: TGTGCCAGCAGTCCAGAGGTGGGGCGAGAGACCCAGTACTTC. This translates into CASSPEVGRETQYF.

The genes are TRBV24-1 and TRBJ2-1; D ambiguous. The CDR3 runs 16 residues. V was pared by 1 base and J by 0 bases, with 9 bases between. Looked up from germline, CDR1 is KGHDR and CDR2 is SFDVKD. The CDR3 region is CATSDLAPSSYNEQFF. As DNA, the CDR3 is TGTGCCACCAGTGATTTAGCGCCTAGCTCCTACAATGAGCAGTTCTTC.

The CDR3 spells CASSPGQVETQYF. The CDR3 DNA is TGTGCCAGCTCACCTGGACAGGTTGAGACCCAGTACTTC. The genes are TRBV18 and TRBJ2-5; 7 positions match TRBD1. Germline CDR1 is KGHSH and CDR2 is LQKENI. Trimming at V came to 3 bases and at J to 5 bases, leaving 3 bases not matched to a gene. CDR3 length: 13 residues.

The chain is built from TRBV4-1 and TRBJ2-1; 14 positions agree with TRBD2. Trimming took 6 bases from V and 10 from J; bases not matched to a gene: 20. Germline values: CDR1 MGHRA, CDR2 YSYEKL. The CDR3 sequence is 19 residues long. DNA of the CDR3: TGCGCCAGCAGTACGCTATATGGGACTAGCGGGAGCGGGGGGGGCGAGCAGTTCTTC. This translates into CASSTLYGTSGSGGGEQFF.

The chain links TRBV27 to TRBJ1-3, with D perhaps TRBD1 (6 bases). CDR3 length equals 14 residues. V lost 6 bases, J lost 1 base, and 10 bases lay in between. Germline assignment: CDR1 MNHEY and CDR2 SMNVEV (reference sequence). The CDR3, as DNA: TGTGCCAGCAGAGGACAGAATTCTGGAAACACCATATATTTT. Residues: CASRGQNSGNTIYF.

CDR3 loop: CSASRANGYTF. The CDR3 DNA sequence: TGCAGTGCTAGCAGGGCTAATGGCTACACCTTC. This rearrangement joins TRBV20-1 to TRBJ1-2, with D tentatively TRBD1 (5 bases). Looked up from germline, CDR1 is DFQATT and CDR2 is SNEGSKA (reference sequence). Trimming removed 3 bases at V and 6 bases at J, with 8 bases between. The CDR3 length is 11 residues.

The chain is built from TRBV19 and TRBJ2-3; unclear D gene. CDR3 length: 14 residues. Per germline, CDR1 LNHDA and CDR2 SQIVND (reference sequence). The V end lost 3 bases, the J end lost 2 bases, and 9 bases lay between the germline ends. CDR3 sequence reads: CASSMRFYTDTQYF. CDR3 coding DNA: TGTGCCAGTAGTATGCGGTTCTACACAGATACGCAGTATTTT.

This clone has only one observation. CDR3 nucleotide sequence: TGTGCCATCAGTGAGAGCGGGAGGCCGGTTGGAGAGACCCAGTACTTC. It codes for CAISESGRPVGETQYF. The chain combines TRBV10-3 with TRBJ2-5, with 9 nucleotides matching TRBD2. With 2 bases clipped from V and 4 bases from J, the junction kept 8 bases outside the gene matches. Germline-derived CDR1 and CDR2 are ENHRY and SYGVKD. This CDR3 region has 16 residues.

The V gene is TRBV7-6, the J gene TRBJ2-2, with 7 bases lining up with TRBD2. The CDR3 runs 16 residues. Per germline, CDR1 SGHVS and CDR2 FNYEAQ. Losses at the gene ends were 1 base for V and 4 bases for J; bases not matched to a gene: 6. In DNA, the CDR3 is TGTGCCAGCAGCTTAGGGTCTAGCGGCGCCACCGGGGAGCTGTTTTTT. Translated: CASSLGSSGATGELFF.

The table lists this clone with a count of one. This rearrangement joins TRBV7-9 to TRBJ1-1; tentatively, D is TRBD1 (5 bases). Germline CDR1 reads SEHNR; CDR2 reads FQNEAQ (reference sequence). The CDR3 is 15 residues long. The V end lost 5 bases, the J end lost 0 bases, and 13 bases lay between the germline ends. The CDR3 DNA follows: TGTGCCAGCAGCCGAACGGGGCAGATGAACACTGAAGCTTTCTTT. Amino acids: CASSRTGQMNTEAFF. The whole variable domain, remainder taken from reference TRBV7-9 and TRBJ1-1, is DTGVSQNPRHKITKRGQNVTFRCDPISEHNRLYWYRQTLGQGPEFLTYFQNEAQLEKSRLLSDRFSAERPKGSFSTLEIQRTEQGDSAMYLCASSRTGQMNTEAFFGQGTRLTVV.

This chain joins TRBV10-3 and TRBJ1-1; unclear D gene. This CDR3 region has 15 residues. V was pared by 6 bases and J by 0 bases, with 14 bases between. Per germline, CDR1 ENHRY and CDR2 SYGVKD. The CDR3 is CAIRWTAIMNTEAFF. The CDR3 DNA reads TGTGCCATCAGATGGACCGCGATCATGAACACTGAAGCTTTCTTT.

In regard to this clone: The sample carries other DNA sequences with the same CDR3. V is TRBV5-8 and J is TRBJ1-5; D not resolved. V was cut by 2 bases and J by 5 bases, with 5 bases left in between. The germline V gene has CDR1 SGHTS and CDR2 YDEGEE. The CDR3 is 12 residues long. Written as DNA, the CDR3 is TGTGCCAGCAGCTTTAGGGATCAGCCCCAGCATTTT. This encodes CASSFRDQPQHF.

The gene calls are TRBV2 and TRBJ2-7, with D possibly TRBD2 on 5 matching bases. Trimming took off 6 bases at V and 2 bases at J, with 14 bases between the two ends. Germline assignment: CDR1 SNHLY and CDR2 FYNNEI. CDR3 length: 14 amino acids. CDR3 sequence (DNA): TGTGCCAGCAGGGGAGACACCAACCCCTACGAGCAGTACTTC. Amino acids: CASRGDTNPYEQYF.

The chain's CDR3 is CASSLVPSGRYEQFF. CDR3 bases: TGCGCCAGCAGCTTGGTGCCTAGCGGGAGGTATGAGCAGTTCTTC. The chain employs TRBV5-1 and TRBJ2-1; the match to TRBD2 covers 11 bases. This CDR3 region has 15 residues. Germline lookup yields CDR1 SGHRS and CDR2 YFSETQ. J gave up 8 bases and V 0 bases, and 4 bases lay outside the gene matches.

The rearrangement uses TRBV28 and TRBJ1-4; a possible D gene is TRBD1 (5 bases). CDR3 size: 14 residues. V lost 6 bases and J 4 bases, leaving 12 bases between the germline ends. Germline V gene sequence: CDR1 MDHEN, CDR2 SYDVKM. CDR3 sequence: CASSKRGGNEKLFF. In DNA form, the CDR3 reads TGTGCCAGCAGCAAAAGGGGAGGTAATGAAAAACTGTTTTTT.

The V call is TRBV28, the J call TRBJ1-5, with 12 bases fitting TRBD1. The germline V gene encodes CDR1 MDHEN and CDR2 SYDVKM. The CDR3 runs 16 residues. J was trimmed by 7 bases and V by 6 bases; bases with no gene match: 10. CDR3 sequence reads: CASRQSGTGGLQPQHF. CDR3 nucleotide sequence: TGTGCCAGCAGACAATCCGGGACAGGGGGCTTGCAGCCCCAGCATTTT.

V is TRBV5-1 and J is TRBJ2-1, with TRBD1 matching 9 bases. The germline gives CDR1 SGHRS, CDR2 YFSETQ. The CDR3 runs 14 residues. V lost 5 bases to trimming and J lost 3 bases; unmatched junction nucleotides: 3. Here the CDR3 reads CASSPGQGYNEQFF. DNA for the CDR3: TGCGCCAGCAGTCCGGGACAGGGCTACAATGAGCAGTTCTTC. Full variable domain (rest looked up from reference TRBV5-1 and TRBJ2-1): KAGVTQTPRYLIKTRGQQVTLSCSPISGHRSVSWYQQTPGQGLQFLFEYFSETQRNKGNFPGRFSGRQFSNSRSEMNVSTLELGDSALYLCASSPGQGYNEQFFGPGTRLTVL.

J is TRBJ1-2 and V is TRBV6-5, with D tentatively TRBD1 (5 bases). The V end lost 5 bases, the J end lost 8 bases, and 15 bases lay between the germline ends. The CDR3 has 13 residues. CDR1 is MNHEY and CDR2 is SVGAGI in the germline V gene. The CDR3 region is CASSPHGGWGYTF. The CDR3, as DNA: TGTGCCAGCAGTCCCCACGGGGGTTGGGGCTACACCTTC.

The genes are TRBV28 and TRBJ2-2, with TRBD2 matching over 10 bases. Looked up from germline, CDR1 is MDHEN and CDR2 is SYDVKM. The CDR3 contains 15 residues. V was clipped by 5 bases and J by 2 bases; unmatched bases: 2. CDR3: CASSLAGDNTGELFF. CDR3 DNA sequence: TGTGCCAGCAGTCTAGCGGGAGATAACACCGGGGAGCTGTTTTTT.

This chain connects TRBV6-5 to TRBJ1-6; D gene ambiguous. The V end was cut by 4 bases, the J end by 5 bases, with 9 bases between. The CDR3 runs 14 residues. The germline CDR1 and CDR2 sequences are MNHEY and SVGAGI. The CDR3 loop reads CASSLVSNNSPLHF. The DNA for the CDR3 is TGTGCCAGCAGTTTAGTCAGTAATAATTCACCCCTCCACTTT.

This chain links TRBV6-5 with TRBJ2-2; 7 bases map to TRBD2. Trimming took 7 bases from V and 6 from J; bases not matched to a gene: 5. CDR1 is MNHEY and CDR2 is SVGAGI in the germline V gene. This CDR3 spans 13 amino acids. DNA of the CDR3: TGTGCCAGCACCTCGGGGGGACCCGGGGAGCTGTTTTTT. Protein sequence: CASTSGGPGELFF.

The CDR3 bases are TGTGCCACCAGCAGAGATCGAGGAGGGGCGAGCATTCAGTACTTC. It specifies CATSRDRGGASIQYF. The chain recombines TRBV15 with TRBJ2-4; D is perhaps TRBD2 (6 bases). The V end was cut by 0 bases, the J end by 9 bases, with 15 bases between. The CDR3 has 15 residues. Germline loops: CDR1 LNHNV, CDR2 YYDKDF (reference sequence). The full variable domain, completed using reference TRBV15 and TRBJ2-4, is DAMVIQNPRYQVTQFGKPVTLSCSQTLNHNVMYWYQQKSSQAPKLLFHYYDKDFNNEADTPDNFQSRRPNTSFCFLDIRSPGLGDTAMYLCATSRDRGGASIQYFGAGTRLSVL.

The chain carries TRBV6-5 and TRBJ1-2; D gene uncertain. Germline V gene sequence: CDR1 MNHEY, CDR2 SVGAGI. Trimming shortened V by 0 bases and J by 1 base, and 6 bases separated the two germline ends. CDR3 length equals 14 residues. CDR3 bases: TGTGCCAGCAGTTACTCCAAGGGTAACTATGGCTACACCTTC. It translates to CASSYSKGNYGYTF.